Listed below are T cell receptor beta chains from one sample, sequenced in a study of blood T cell repertoires in COVID-19. TCRdb keeps only in-frame clones here, not all; method: immunoSEQ multiplex PCR. The sample lists a few hundred thousand clones; 85% were seen once. The material sequenced was PBMCs or T cells enriched from blood (not recorded which). The receptors shown here come from a man aged 40-49 years who had recovered from COVID-19. CDR3s include the opening cysteine and the closing phenylalanine or tryptophan. Fields, in order: CDR3 protein, CDR3 DNA, V gene, D gene, J gene, clone size. D genes are given only for firm matches. Clone sizes are given selectively: once, few, many, or a class where the clone is expanded.

cdr3_aa: CASSQGTATGELFF
cdr3_nt: TGTGCCAGCAGCCAAGGGACAGCTACCGGGGAGCTGTTTTTT
v_call: TRBV3-1/TRBV3-2
d_call: .
j_call: TRBJ2-2
clone_size: .

cdr3_aa: CASSRYLRGGASGNTIYF
cdr3_nt: TGCGCCAGCAGCCGCTACTTAAGGGGGGGCGCGTCTGGAAACACCATATATTTT
v_call: TRBV4-1
d_call: .
j_call: TRBJ1-3
clone_size: once

cdr3_aa: CASSLSSGHNTDTQYF
cdr3_nt: TGTGCCAGCAGTTTATCTAGCGGCCACAATACAGATACGCAGTATTTT
v_call: TRBV28
d_call: TRBD2
j_call: TRBJ2-3
clone_size: .

cdr3_aa: CASSLKEWTGGGGETQYF
cdr3_nt: TGTGCCAGCAGCTTAAAAGAGTGGACAGGGGGTGGAGGGGAGACCCAGTACTTC
v_call: TRBV7-9
d_call: TRBD1
j_call: TRBJ2-5
clone_size: .

cdr3_aa: CASRAGTGGHNEQFF
cdr3_nt: TGTGCCAGCAGAGCTGGGACAGGGGGTCACAATGAGCAGTTCTTC
v_call: TRBV2
d_call: TRBD1
j_call: TRBJ2-1
clone_size: .

cdr3_aa: CATSDLGLAGRGNEQFF
cdr3_nt: TGTGCCACCAGTGACCTAGGACTAGCGGGACGTGGGAATGAGCAGTTCTTC
v_call: TRBV24-1
d_call: TRBD2
j_call: TRBJ2-1
clone_size: .

cdr3_aa: CASTPGALRGGVYEQYF
cdr3_nt: TGTGCCAGCACTCCAGGAGCTCTTAGGGGTGGTGTCTACGAGCAGTACTTC
v_call: TRBV7-9
d_call: .
j_call: TRBJ2-7
clone_size: .

cdr3_aa: CSASDQGVAEQFF
cdr3_nt: TGCAGTGCTAGTGACCAGGGGGTCGCTGAGCAGTTCTTC
v_call: TRBV20-1
d_call: TRBD1
j_call: TRBJ2-1
clone_size: .

cdr3_aa: CASSLGAGFLYEQYF
cdr3_nt: TGTGCCAGCAGCTTGGGAGCCGGGTTTTTGTACGAGCAGTACTTC
v_call: TRBV5-5
d_call: .
j_call: TRBJ2-7
clone_size: few

cdr3_aa: CASRQGPYEQYF
cdr3_nt: TGTGCCAGTAGACAGGGCCCCTACGAGCAGTACTTC
v_call: TRBV2
d_call: TRBD1
j_call: TRBJ2-7
clone_size: .

cdr3_aa: CASSVGLGLYEQYF
cdr3_nt: TGTGCCAGCAGCGTGGGACTAGGACTCTACGAGCAGTACTTC
v_call: TRBV5-6
d_call: TRBD2
j_call: TRBJ2-7
clone_size: .

cdr3_aa: CASSFISSGSGYTF
cdr3_nt: TGTGCCAGCAGCTTCATATCTTCGGGTAGTGGCTACACCTTC
v_call: TRBV5-6
d_call: .
j_call: TRBJ1-2
clone_size: few

cdr3_aa: CASRPSGGGGYTF
cdr3_nt: TGTGCCAGCAGACCCTCGGGGGGGGGAGGCTACACCTTC
v_call: TRBV27
d_call: .
j_call: TRBJ1-2
clone_size: .

cdr3_aa: CASSLVGLAEYNEQFF
cdr3_nt: TGTGCCAGCAGCTTGGTGGGACTAGCGGAATACAATGAGCAGTTCTTC
v_call: TRBV5-4
d_call: TRBD2
j_call: TRBJ2-1
clone_size: few

cdr3_aa: CSVGGLANEQFF
cdr3_nt: TGCAGCGTTGGTGGTCTAGCGAATGAGCAGTTCTTC
v_call: TRBV29-1
d_call: .
j_call: TRBJ2-1
clone_size: .

cdr3_aa: CASSQGSNYGYTF
cdr3_nt: TGTGCCAGCAGTCAGGGCTCTAACTATGGCTACACCTTC
v_call: TRBV25-1
d_call: .
j_call: TRBJ1-2
clone_size: .

cdr3_aa: CASSLVGGAGLMNTEAFF
cdr3_nt: TGTGCCAGCAGCTTAGTTGGCGGGGCCGGATTAATGAACACTGAAGCTTTCTTT
v_call: TRBV7-8
d_call: .
j_call: TRBJ1-1
clone_size: .

cdr3_aa: CASSPPPASSSYEQYF
cdr3_nt: TGTGCCAGCTCACCACCCCCAGCTTCTAGCTCCTACGAGCAGTACTTC
v_call: TRBV18
d_call: .
j_call: TRBJ2-7
clone_size: .

cdr3_aa: CASSPSDRGRETQYF
cdr3_nt: TGTGCCAGCAGCCCATCCGACAGGGGGCGAGAGACCCAGTACTTC
v_call: TRBV11-2
d_call: TRBD1
j_call: TRBJ2-5
clone_size: once

cdr3_aa: CASSLIGGASTNEKLFF
cdr3_nt: TGTGCCAGCAGCTTGATTGGGGGGGCATCAACTAATGAAAAACTGTTTTTT
v_call: TRBV5-8
d_call: .
j_call: TRBJ1-4
clone_size: .

cdr3_aa: CASSRTGVAGNTIYF
cdr3_nt: TGTGCCAGCAGCCGGACAGGGGTCGCTGGAAACACCATATATTTT
v_call: TRBV6-5
d_call: TRBD1
j_call: TRBJ1-3
clone_size: few

cdr3_aa: CASRFRTGYGYTF
cdr3_nt: TGTGCCAGCAGGTTCCGGACAGGTTATGGCTACACCTTC
v_call: TRBV27
d_call: TRBD1
j_call: TRBJ1-2
clone_size: .

cdr3_aa: CASSLPGVGGVEQYF
cdr3_nt: TGTGCCAGCAGTCTCCCGGGAGTAGGTGGGGTCGAGCAGTACTTC
v_call: TRBV28
d_call: .
j_call: TRBJ2-7
clone_size: once

cdr3_aa: CATSTPAGTSGRDRNTGELFF
cdr3_nt: TGTGCCACCAGTACCCCCGCCGGGACTAGCGGGAGGGACCGTAACACCGGGGAGCTGTTTTTT
v_call: TRBV24-1
d_call: TRBD2
j_call: TRBJ2-2
clone_size: .

cdr3_aa: CASSLPGSSYEQYF
cdr3_nt: TGTGCCAGCAGCTTACCGGGATCCTCCTACGAGCAGTACTTC
v_call: TRBV5-4
d_call: .
j_call: TRBJ2-7
clone_size: .

cdr3_aa: CASRFLGAGNSPLHF
cdr3_nt: TGTGCCAGCAGGTTCCTTGGGGCGGGGAATTCACCCCTCCACTTT
v_call: TRBV2
d_call: .
j_call: TRBJ1-6
clone_size: .

cdr3_aa: CASSLRLAGASGSDNEQFF
cdr3_nt: TGTGCCAGCAGCTTGAGACTAGCGGGGGCATCGGGTAGTGACAATGAGCAGTTCTTC
v_call: TRBV13
d_call: TRBD2
j_call: TRBJ2-1
clone_size: once

cdr3_aa: CASSETGANYGYTF
cdr3_nt: TGTGCCAGCAGCGAGACAGGAGCCAACTATGGCTACACCTTC
v_call: TRBV9
d_call: .
j_call: TRBJ1-2
clone_size: .

cdr3_aa: CASRAGGSTEAFF
cdr3_nt: TGTGCCAGCAGGGCGGGGGGAAGTACTGAAGCTTTCTTT
v_call: TRBV7-2
d_call: .
j_call: TRBJ1-1
clone_size: .

cdr3_aa: CASSAGQIMNTEAFF
cdr3_nt: TGTGCCAGCAGCGCCGGACAAATAATGAACACTGAAGCTTTCTTT
v_call: TRBV5-5
d_call: .
j_call: TRBJ1-1
clone_size: .

cdr3_aa: CASSAGQGRAGELFF
cdr3_nt: TGTGCCAGCAGCGCTGGACAGGGAAGGGCCGGGGAGCTGTTTTTT
v_call: TRBV7-2
d_call: TRBD1
j_call: TRBJ2-2
clone_size: .

cdr3_aa: CASSQGGHGQPQHF
cdr3_nt: TGTGCCAGCAGCCAAGGGGGGCACGGTCAGCCCCAGCATTTT
v_call: TRBV3-1/TRBV3-2
d_call: .
j_call: TRBJ1-5
clone_size: .

cdr3_aa: CASSQRGRGSDSPLHF
cdr3_nt: TGTGCCAGCAGCCAAAGAGGTCGTGGATCCGATTCACCCCTCCACTTT
v_call: TRBV3-1/TRBV3-2
d_call: .
j_call: TRBJ1-6
clone_size: .

cdr3_aa: CASNTGQGIYGYTF
cdr3_nt: TGTGCCAGCAATACGGGACAGGGGATTTACGGCTACACCTTC
v_call: TRBV2
d_call: TRBD1
j_call: TRBJ1-2
clone_size: .

cdr3_aa: CASSLFAGAYEQYF
cdr3_nt: TGTGCCAGCAGTTTATTTGCGGGAGCCTACGAGCAGTACTTC
v_call: TRBV28
d_call: TRBD2
j_call: TRBJ2-7
clone_size: .

cdr3_aa: CASSPDRPFGTQYF
cdr3_nt: TGTGCCAGCAGCCCGGACAGACCCTTCGGGACCCAGTACTTC
v_call: TRBV5-4
d_call: .
j_call: TRBJ2-5
clone_size: .

cdr3_aa: CASSQGNQGINTEAFF
cdr3_nt: TGCGCCAGCAGCCAAGGGAACCAGGGTATCAACACTGAAGCTTTCTTT
v_call: TRBV4-3
d_call: .
j_call: TRBJ1-1
clone_size: once

cdr3_aa: CASKTTLAAYNEQFF
cdr3_nt: TGCGCCAGCAAGACGACTCTAGCGGCCTACAATGAGCAGTTCTTC
v_call: TRBV5-1
d_call: TRBD2
j_call: TRBJ2-1
clone_size: .

cdr3_aa: CASTTGTASSYEQYF
cdr3_nt: TGTGCCAGCACGACCGGGACAGCCTCCTCCTACGAGCAGTACTTC
v_call: TRBV2
d_call: TRBD1
j_call: TRBJ2-7
clone_size: few

cdr3_aa: CSARPGAGNTEAFF
cdr3_nt: TGCAGCGCCCGGCCGGGAGCGGGGAACACTGAAGCTTTCTTT
v_call: TRBV29-1
d_call: .
j_call: TRBJ1-1
clone_size: .

cdr3_aa: CASSLVALGLTAQYF
cdr3_nt: TGTGCCAGCAGCTTAGTAGCGTTGGGACTAACGGCGCAGTATTTT
v_call: TRBV7-9
d_call: TRBD2
j_call: TRBJ2-3
clone_size: .

cdr3_aa: CATSRDMEIQGSYGYTF
cdr3_nt: TGTGCCACCAGCAGAGATATGGAAATACAGGGATCCTATGGCTACACCTTC
v_call: TRBV15
d_call: .
j_call: TRBJ1-2
clone_size: .

cdr3_aa: CASSLGRAVDTQYF
cdr3_nt: TGTGCCAGCAGCTTGGGGAGGGCCGTAGATACGCAGTATTTT
v_call: TRBV7-2
d_call: TRBD2
j_call: TRBJ2-3
clone_size: .

cdr3_aa: CASSPRDTSYNEQFF
cdr3_nt: TGCGCCAGCAGCCCCCGGGACACCTCCTACAATGAGCAGTTCTTC
v_call: TRBV4-1
d_call: .
j_call: TRBJ2-1
clone_size: .

cdr3_aa: CAWSVGPGGRHYGYTF
cdr3_nt: TGTGCCTGGAGTGTAGGACCTGGGGGCCGACACTATGGCTACACCTTC
v_call: TRBV30
d_call: .
j_call: TRBJ1-2
clone_size: .

cdr3_aa: CASSSGPSRGGYTF
cdr3_nt: TGTGCCAGCAGCTCGGGCCCGTCCCGAGGGGGCTACACCTTC
v_call: TRBV7-3
d_call: .
j_call: TRBJ1-2
clone_size: .

cdr3_aa: CASSFDISSGRYEQYF
cdr3_nt: TGTGCCAGCAGTTTCGATATCTCTAGCGGGAGGTACGAGCAGTACTTC
v_call: TRBV28
d_call: TRBD2
j_call: TRBJ2-7
clone_size: .

cdr3_aa: CACRPGVSGSFLETQYF
cdr3_nt: TGTGCCTGCCGACCCGGGGTGAGCGGGAGTTTTTTAGAGACCCAGTACTTC
v_call: TRBV30
d_call: TRBD2
j_call: TRBJ2-5
clone_size: .

cdr3_aa: CASGRTVGELFF
cdr3_nt: TGTGCCAGCGGACGGACAGTAGGGGAGCTGTTTTTT
v_call: TRBV19
d_call: .
j_call: TRBJ2-2
clone_size: .

cdr3_aa: CASQRGASLGEQYF
cdr3_nt: TGTGCCAGCCAGCGGGGGGCTTCCCTTGGCGAGCAGTACTTC
v_call: TRBV6-5
d_call: TRBD2
j_call: TRBJ2-7
clone_size: .

cdr3_aa: CASSPQGLAGGEETQYF
cdr3_nt: TGTGCCAGCAGCCCTCAGGGACTAGCGGGGGGTGAGGAGACCCAGTACTTC
v_call: TRBV5-8
d_call: TRBD2
j_call: TRBJ2-5
clone_size: .

cdr3_aa: CATSRDWTGNEQFF
cdr3_nt: TGTGCCACCAGCAGAGATTGGACAGGCAATGAGCAGTTCTTC
v_call: TRBV15
d_call: TRBD1
j_call: TRBJ2-1
clone_size: .

cdr3_aa: CASSVGLAGGRGEQFF
cdr3_nt: TGTGCCAGTAGTGTCGGACTAGCGGGAGGGAGGGGTGAGCAGTTCTTC
v_call: TRBV19
d_call: TRBD2
j_call: TRBJ2-1
clone_size: .

cdr3_aa: CASSPGNTVVPLHF
cdr3_nt: TGTGCCAGCTCTCCGGGGAACACGGTGGTACCCCTCCACTTT
v_call: TRBV18
d_call: .
j_call: TRBJ1-6
clone_size: .

cdr3_aa: CASGRPSGPYEQYF
cdr3_nt: TGTGCTAGTGGACGTCCTAGCGGGCCCTACGAGCAGTACTTC
v_call: TRBV12-5
d_call: TRBD2
j_call: TRBJ2-7
clone_size: .

cdr3_aa: CASSLSTAGPQHF
cdr3_nt: TGTGCCAGCAGTTTATCAACCGCCGGTCCCCAGCATTTT
v_call: TRBV27
d_call: .
j_call: TRBJ1-5
clone_size: .

cdr3_aa: CASSPDSTYEQYF
cdr3_nt: TGTGCCAGCAGCCCGGACAGTACCTACGAGCAGTACTTC
v_call: TRBV7-3
d_call: .
j_call: TRBJ2-7
clone_size: .

cdr3_aa: CASSSGESSYNEQFF
cdr3_nt: TGTGCCAGCAGCTCAGGGGAGAGCTCCTACAATGAGCAGTTCTTC
v_call: TRBV7-8
d_call: .
j_call: TRBJ2-1
clone_size: .

cdr3_aa: CASSLFRSYNEQFF
cdr3_nt: TGTGCCAGCAGCTTGTTTAGATCCTACAATGAGCAGTTCTTC
v_call: TRBV5-6
d_call: .
j_call: TRBJ2-1
clone_size: .

cdr3_aa: CASSPGLASTDTQYF
cdr3_nt: TGTGCCAGCTCCCCGGGACTAGCTAGCACAGATACGCAGTATTTT
v_call: TRBV18
d_call: TRBD2
j_call: TRBJ2-3
clone_size: .